This T cell receptor (beta chain) was observed in a study of blood T cell repertoires in COVID-19. Study summary: There were acute and convalescent COVID-19 samples, and they came from the United States, Italy and Spain. T cells, B-cell-depleted T cells, or PBMCs supplied cDNA or gDNA.

Original analysis: It was from reference gene primer amplification that nucleated cell counts were estimated. Clones were read by immunoSEQ multiplex PCR, and TCRdb kept only the in-frame ones, dropping some. V and J calls and clone size are given by that table; D and trimming were obtained from the DNA. The table records about 100,000 clones, over 80% of them present only once. J gave up 0 bases and V 3 bases, and 11 bases lay outside the gene matches. Per germline, CDR1 ENHRY and CDR2 SYGVKD. This CDR3 is 18 amino acids long. This clonotype was sampled from a man aged 50 or older with active or convalescent COVID-19. The sequenced sample consisted of peripheral blood. The chain carries TRBV10-3 and TRBJ1-2; 9 nucleotides line up with TRBD1. In nucleotides, the CDR3 is TGTGCCATCAGTGACTCCGGGACAGGGAACTATTCTAACTATGGCTACACCTTC. Encoded protein: CAISDSGTGNYSNYGYTF.